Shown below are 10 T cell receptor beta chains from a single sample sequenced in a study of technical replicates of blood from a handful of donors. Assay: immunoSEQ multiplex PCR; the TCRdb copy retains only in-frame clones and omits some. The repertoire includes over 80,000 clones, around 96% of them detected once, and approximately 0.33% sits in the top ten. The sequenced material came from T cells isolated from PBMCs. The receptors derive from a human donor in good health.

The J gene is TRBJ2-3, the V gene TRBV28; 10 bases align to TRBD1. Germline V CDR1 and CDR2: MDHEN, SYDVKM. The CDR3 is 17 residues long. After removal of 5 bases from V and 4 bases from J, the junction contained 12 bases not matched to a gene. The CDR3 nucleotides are TGTGCCAGCAGTGATCTCTGGGGACAGGGGAAGGCAGATACGCAGTATTTT. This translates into CASSDLWGQGKADTQYF.

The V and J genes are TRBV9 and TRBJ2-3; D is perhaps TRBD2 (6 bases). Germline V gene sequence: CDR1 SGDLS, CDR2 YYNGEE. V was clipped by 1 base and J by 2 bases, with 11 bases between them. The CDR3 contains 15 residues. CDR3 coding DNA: TGTGCCAGCAGCGTACGGCTAGCGACCACAGATACGCAGTATTTT. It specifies CASSVRLATTDTQYF. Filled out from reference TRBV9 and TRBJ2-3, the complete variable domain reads DSGVTQTPKHLITATGQRVTLRCSPRSGDLSVYWYQQSLDQGLQFLIQYYNGEERAKGNILERFSAQQFPDLHSELNLSSLELGDSALYFCASSVRLATTDTQYFGPGTRLTVL.

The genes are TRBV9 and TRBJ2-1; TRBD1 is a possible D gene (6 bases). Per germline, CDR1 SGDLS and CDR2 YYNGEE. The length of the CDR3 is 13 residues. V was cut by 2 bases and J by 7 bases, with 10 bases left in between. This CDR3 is CASSVGGWNEQFF. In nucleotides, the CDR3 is TGTGCCAGCAGCGTTGGGGGCTGGAATGAGCAGTTCTTC.

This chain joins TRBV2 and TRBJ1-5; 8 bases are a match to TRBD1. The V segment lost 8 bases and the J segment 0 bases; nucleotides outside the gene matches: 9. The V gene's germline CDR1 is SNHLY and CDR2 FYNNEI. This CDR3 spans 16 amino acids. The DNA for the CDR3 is TGTGCCAGCGAGGGACAGGTCGATTATAGCAATCAGCCCCAGCATTTT. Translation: CASEGQVDYSNQPQHF.

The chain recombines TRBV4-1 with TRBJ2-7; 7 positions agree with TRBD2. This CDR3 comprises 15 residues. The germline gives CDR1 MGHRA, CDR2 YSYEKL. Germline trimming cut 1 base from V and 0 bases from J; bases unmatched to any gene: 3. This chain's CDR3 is CASSQGGGFSYEQYF. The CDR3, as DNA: TGCGCCAGCAGCCAAGGGGGGGGGTTCTCCTACGAGCAGTACTTC.

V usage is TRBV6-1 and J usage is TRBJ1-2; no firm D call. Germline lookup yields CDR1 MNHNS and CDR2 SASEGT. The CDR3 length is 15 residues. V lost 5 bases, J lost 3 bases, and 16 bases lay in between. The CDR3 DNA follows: TGTGCCAGCAGTCCTAGTGACTCTGACCACTATGGCTACACCTTC. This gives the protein CASSPSDSDHYGYTF.

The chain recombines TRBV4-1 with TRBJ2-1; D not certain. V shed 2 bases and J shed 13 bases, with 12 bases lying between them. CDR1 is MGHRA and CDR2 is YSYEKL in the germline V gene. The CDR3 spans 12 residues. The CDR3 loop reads CASSQKASAQFF. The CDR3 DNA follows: TGCGCCAGCAGCCAAAAAGCGTCAGCACAGTTCTTC.

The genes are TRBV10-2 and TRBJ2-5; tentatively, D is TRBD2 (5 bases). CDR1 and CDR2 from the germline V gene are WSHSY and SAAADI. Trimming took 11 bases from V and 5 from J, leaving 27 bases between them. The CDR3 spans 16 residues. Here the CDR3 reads CAVEEVGMGSGETQYF. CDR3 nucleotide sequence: TGCGCCGTGGAGGAGGTGGGAATGGGGTCTGGCGAGACCCAGTACTTC.

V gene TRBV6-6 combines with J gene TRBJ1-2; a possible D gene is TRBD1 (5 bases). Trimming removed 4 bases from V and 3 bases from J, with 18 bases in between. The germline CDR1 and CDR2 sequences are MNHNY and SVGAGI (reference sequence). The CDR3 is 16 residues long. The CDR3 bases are TGTGCCAGCAGTTTTACGATCGGGGGGGAATACTATGGCTACACCTTC. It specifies CASSFTIGGEYYGYTF.

The DNA for the CDR3 is TGTGCTAGTGCGGGCCTCGGGGGACTCCGAGCGGGAGCATACAATGAGCAGTTCTTC. This translates into CASAGLGGLRAGAYNEQFF. This chain connects TRBV12-5 to TRBJ2-1; 8 bases are shared with TRBD2. The V gene end was trimmed by 7 bases and the J gene end by 4 bases; junction bases not matched to a gene: 21. The CDR3 is made up of 19 amino acids. CDR1 LGHNT and CDR2 FRNRAP come from the germline V gene.